The 13 T cell receptor beta chains presented below share a single source sample, sequenced in a study of T cells in women clearing cervical HPV infection (dated by TCRdb to between 2018 and 2020). Library method: the immunoSEQ multiplex PCR assay. Held by TCRdb, this immuneACCESS table contains in-frame sequences only and omits some clones. Under half of the omission traces to an unresolved V gene where checked; the cause of the rest is unknown. The table for this sample lists around 37,000 clones. The ten largest clones capture 6.4% of the sample. The material sequenced was blood buffy coat. All receptors derive from a woman between 18 and 70 years old with a cervical HPV16 infection that either progressed to CIN3+ or cleared (not recorded which).

In the case of this clone: The CDR3 is cut off 3 residues early in the read; its end comes from the germline J gene. The rearrangement links TRBV7-9 to TRBJ2-7, with 9 bases matching TRBD2. CDR1 is SEHNR and CDR2 is FQNEAQ in the germline V gene (reference sequence). The CDR3 consists of 15 residues. V gave up 3 bases and J gave up 2 bases; unmatched junction bases: 5. This CDR3 is CASSFRAGGTYEQYF. CDR3 DNA, as far as it was read: TGTGCCAGCAGCTTCCGGGCGGGAGGGACCTACGAG.

Of note for this clone: The read ends 3 residues early relative to the CDR3; the germline J gene fills the gap. The rearrangement uses TRBV5-1 and TRBJ1-3, with D possibly TRBD1 on 5 matching bases. Trimming removed 0 bases at V and 4 bases at J, with 23 bases between. The CDR3 contains 19 residues. Germline V gives CDR1 SGHRS, CDR2 YFSETQ. CDR3 sequence reads: CASSLDPSWGVSAGNTIYF. CDR3 DNA (partial): TGCGCCAGCAGCTTGGACCCCTCCTGGGGGGTCTCAGCGGGAAACACC.

CDR3 DNA, as far as it was read: TGTGCCTGGAGTGTATCAGCGGGAGAGGGGAGG. This gives the protein CAWSVSAGEGR. In full, the CDR3 is CAWSVSAGEGRLFF. The rearrangement links TRBV30 to TRBJ2-2, with 8 positions matching TRBD2. The observed sequence ends 3 residues before the CDR3 terminus, with the missing tail filled in from the germline J gene. The CDR3 covers 14 residues. Germline lookup yields CDR1 GTSNPN and CDR2 SVGIG (reference sequence).

As regards this clone: The read ends 3 residues shy of where the CDR3 ends; the end is completed using the germline J gene. The chain employs TRBV5-4 and TRBJ2-5; a possible D gene is TRBD1 (5 bases). The CDR3 sequence is 15 residues long. Trimming pared 3 bases from V and 7 bases from J, leaving 19 bases between. From germline, CDR1 is SGHNT and CDR2 YYREEE (reference sequence). CDR3 sequence: CASSSQGGAGVTQYF. The part of the CDR3 DNA that was read is TGTGCCAGCAGCTCCCAGGGTGGAGCTGGGGTGACC. Full variable domain (rest looked up from reference TRBV5-4 and TRBJ2-5): ETGVTQSPTHLIKTRGQQVTLRCSSQSGHNTVSWYQQALGQGPQFIFQYYREEENGRGNFPPRFSGLQFPNYSSELNVNALELDDSALYLCASSSQGGAGVTQYFGPGTRLLVL.

About this clone: The sequenced fragment ends 3 residues before the CDR3 boundary, so the rest is inferred from the germline J gene. This sequence joins TRBV19 and TRBJ1-5; 8 bases line up with TRBD1. This CDR3 has 14 amino acids. Germline V gives CDR1 LNHDA, CDR2 SQIVND (reference sequence). With 1 base clipped from V and 5 bases from J, the junction kept 1 base outside the gene matches. The CDR3: CASSIGQGYQPQHF. The CDR3 DNA, read in part, is TGTGCCAGTAGTATAGGACAGGGGTATCAGCCC.

Concerning this clone itself: The read stops 3 residues short of the end of the CDR3; the missing end is completed from the germline J gene. The chain couples TRBV7-9 to TRBJ2-5; the D gene is possibly TRBD2 (6 bases). The CDR3 has 15 residues. The V gene's germline CDR1 is SEHNR and CDR2 FQNEAQ (reference sequence). Here the CDR3 reads CASSFGGESTDTQYF. The CDR3 DNA, read in part, is TGTGCCAGCAGCTTCGGCGGGGAAAGCACAGATACC.

A remark on this clone: The read comes to an end 3 residues before the CDR3 does, leaving the germline J gene to fill in the end. This chain links TRBV18 with TRBJ2-1, with 10 bases fitting TRBD2. This CDR3 contains 16 residues. Germline assignment: CDR1 KGHSH and CDR2 LQKENI. Germline trimming cut 2 bases from V and 3 bases from J; bases unmatched to any gene: 4. The sequenced CDR3 bases are TGTGCCAGCTCACCAAATAGCGGGGGGAACTACAATGAG. It is translated as CASSPNSGGNYNE. The entire CDR3 reads CASSPNSGGNYNEQFF. The full variable domain, in which reference TRBV18 and TRBJ2-1 provide the parts outside the CDR3, is NAGVMQNPRHLVRRRGQEARLRCSPMKGHSHVYWYRQLPEEGLKFMVYLQKENIIDESGMPKERFSAEFPKEGPSILRIQQVVRGDSAAYFCASSPNSGGNYNEQFFGPGTRLTVL.

Points on this clone: The sequence runs out 3 residues before the end of the CDR3; the remainder is reconstructed from the germline J gene. This chain connects TRBV29-1 to TRBJ2-3; 9 nucleotides match TRBD1. This CDR3 region has 13 residues. Germline V gene sequence: CDR1 SQVTM, CDR2 ANQGSEA. J was trimmed by 4 bases and V by 7 bases; bases with no gene match: 6. The CDR3 spells CSARDRVPDTQYF. The DNA read from the CDR3 is TGCAGCGCCCGGGACAGGGTACCAGATACG.

Note on this clone: The read gets to within 3 residues of the CDR3 end, and the germline J gene fills in the rest. The V gene is TRBV6-2 or TRBV6-3, the J gene TRBJ2-3; 8 bases match TRBD2. Germline-derived CDR1 and CDR2 are MNHEY and SVGEGT. The CDR3 has 14 amino acids. Trimming cost V 6 bases and J 5 bases; bases outside gene matches: 7. The CDR3 bases that were read are TGTGCCAGCAGCTCCGGGACTAGTTTAGATACG. It yields the protein CASSSGTSLDT. The CDR3 reads in full as CASSSGTSLDTQYF.

Turning to this clone: Read coverage stops 3 residues before the CDR3 terminus; the germline J gene supplies the remainder. The chain has TRBV18 and TRBJ2-5, with TRBD1 matching over 7 bases. Germline V gene lookup returns CDR1 KGHSH and CDR2 LQKENI. The CDR3 has 13 amino acids. V was pared by 4 bases and J by 2 bases, with 1 base of the junction left unmatched. This chain's CDR3 is CASSRDSQETQYF. CDR3 DNA (partial): TGTGCCAGCTCACGGGACAGTCAAGAGACC.

To note about this clone: Read sequence stops 3 residues before the CDR3 end, and the germline J gene provides the missing end. V gene TRBV18 combines with J gene TRBJ1-1; D perhaps matches TRBD1 (5 bases). Germline CDR1 KGHSH, CDR2 LQKENI. CDR3 size: 14 residues. The part of the CDR3 DNA that was read is TGTGCCAGCTCACCACAGCGAGGGGTCGATGCG. Translated: CASSPQRGVDA. The full CDR3 protein reads CASSPQRGVDAAFF.

With regard to this clone: The CDR3 end is not reached by the read, which stops 3 residues before it; the germline J gene fills it in. The chain joins TRBV6-1 to TRBJ2-1, with TRBD1 matching over 7 bases. Looked up from germline, CDR1 is MNHNS and CDR2 is SASEGT. Germline trimming cut 1 base from V and 2 bases from J; bases unmatched to any gene: 2. The CDR3 has 15 residues. The CDR3: CASSEEGQAYNEQFF. Incomplete CDR3 DNA: TGTGCCAGCAGTGAAGAAGGACAGGCCTACAATGAG.

On this clone: From the germline J gene comes the end of the CDR3, since the read stops 3 residues before it. The chain joins TRBV2 to TRBJ2-2; TRBD1 aligns across 12 bases. The germline V gene has CDR1 SNHLY and CDR2 FYNNEI. The CDR3 consists of 14 residues. The CDR3 loop reads CASTPPGQGARLFF. The DNA read from the CDR3 is TGTGCCAGCACACCTCCGGGACAGGGGGCGAGG. Drawing the rest from reference TRBV2 and TRBJ2-2, the complete variable domain is EPEVTQTPSHQVTQMGQEVILRCVPISNHLYFYWYRQILGQKVEFLVSFYNNEISEKSEIFDDQFSVERPDGSNFTLKIRSTKLEDSAMYFCASTPPGQGARLFFGEGSRLTVL.